The next 32 T cell receptor beta chains were all read from a single sample in a study of T cell responses to AZD1222 COVID-19 vaccine. Libraries were prepared by immunoSEQ multiplex PCR; TCRdb keeps only in-frame clonotypes and omits some of them. The sample consists of 95,000 to 150,000 clones, around nine tenths of them appearing once. Sequenced material: peripheral blood, taken on day 0 of AZD1222 vaccination. The receptors were gathered from an adult in good health.

The chain recombines TRBV5-6 with TRBJ1-2; a possible D gene is TRBD1 (5 bases). The CDR3 consists of 12 residues. Germline V lookup: CDR1 SGHDT, CDR2 YYEEEE. V shed 3 bases and J shed 4 bases, with 7 bases lying between them. The CDR3 DNA is TGTGCCAGCAGCTCGACAGCCTATGGCTACACCTTC. As protein: CASSSTAYGYTF.

The rearrangement uses TRBV2 and TRBJ1-5, with 8 bases fitting TRBD1. Losses at the gene ends were 7 bases for V and 6 bases for J; bases not matched to a gene: 8. Looked up from germline, CDR1 is SNHLY and CDR2 is FYNNEI. The CDR3 is made up of 14 amino acids. The CDR3, as DNA: TGTGCCAGCATAGGACAGGGCGTAACTCAGCCCCAGCATTTT. The encoded protein is CASIGQGVTQPQHF.

This chain links TRBV28 with TRBJ1-4; D not resolved. The CDR3 loop spans 13 amino acids. Per the germline V gene, CDR1 is MDHEN and CDR2 is SYDVKM. V lost 10 bases to trimming and J lost 3 bases, with 12 bases between them. This CDR3 reads CATNRAPNEKLFF. CDR3 coding DNA: TGTGCCACCAACCGGGCCCCTAATGAAAAACTGTTTTTT.

The rearrangement joins TRBV19 to TRBJ2-2; no reliable D call. CDR1 LNHDA and CDR2 SQIVND come from the germline V gene (reference sequence). The CDR3 covers 11 residues. V lost 3 bases to trimming and J lost 6 bases, with 2 bases between them. For the CDR3, the DNA is TGTGCCAGTAGTATGTCCGGGGAGCTGTTTTTT. Translated, it gives CASSMSGELFF.

The chain has TRBV14 and TRBJ2-7; 10 bases are a match to TRBD1. V lost 2 bases, J lost 2 bases, and 6 bases stayed unmatched. Germline V CDR1 and CDR2: SGHDN, FVKESK. The CDR3 consists of 16 residues. This CDR3 reads CASSQLMTGGPYEQYF. The CDR3 region has the DNA TGTGCCAGCAGCCAACTAATGACAGGGGGCCCCTACGAGCAGTACTTC.

The chain combines TRBV3-1 (or the pseudogene TRBV3-2) with TRBJ1-1, with D hard to call. Germline lookup yields CDR1 LGHDT and CDR2 YNNKEL (reference sequence). This CDR3 spans 14 amino acids. Trimming took 6 bases from V and 7 from J, leaving 18 bases between them. CDR3 residues: CASSRSTPGYEAFF. CDR3 DNA sequence: TGTGCCAGCAGTCGATCTACCCCCGGGTATGAAGCTTTCTTT.

The V gene is TRBV5-1, the J gene TRBJ2-3, with TRBD2 matching over 7 bases. The V and J ends lost 5 bases and 3 bases, in that order; junction bases with no gene match: 9. The germline V gene has CDR1 SGHRS and CDR2 YFSETQ. This CDR3 has 15 amino acids. CDR3 loop: CASSPGLVGTDTQYF. The CDR3 DNA follows: TGCGCCAGCAGTCCAGGACTAGTTGGTACAGATACGCAGTATTTT. Full variable domain (rest looked up from reference TRBV5-1 and TRBJ2-3): KAGVTQTPRYLIKTRGQQVTLSCSPISGHRSVSWYQQTPGQGLQFLFEYFSETQRNKGNFPGRFSGRQFSNSRSEMNVSTLELGDSALYLCASSPGLVGTDTQYFGPGTRLTVL.

The CDR3 region is CASRRDGRPGYGYTF. Written as DNA, the CDR3 is TGTGCCAGCAGGAGGGACGGCCGTCCCGGCTATGGCTACACCTTC. The chain uses TRBV6-5 and TRBJ1-2, with D perhaps matching TRBD1 (5 bases). The CDR3 has 15 amino acids. Looked up from germline, CDR1 is MNHEY and CDR2 is SVGAGI. Trimming removed 6 bases from V and 4 bases from J, with 18 bases in between.

The chain combines TRBV19 with TRBJ2-5, with a possible D match to TRBD1 (5 bases). The CDR3 is 16 amino acids. The germline V and J ends were trimmed by 1 base and 5 bases, with 17 bases remaining between them. The germline CDR1 and CDR2 sequences are LNHDA and SQIVND (reference sequence). The CDR3 sequence: CASSIGKGRVRETQYF. CDR3 in DNA: TGTGCCAGTAGTATAGGGAAGGGCAGGGTCCGGGAGACCCAGTACTTC.

The V and J genes are TRBV9 and TRBJ1-4; tentatively, D is TRBD1 (6 bases). The germline gives CDR1 SGDLS, CDR2 YYNGEE. Trimming pared 4 bases from V and 4 bases from J, leaving 14 bases between. The CDR3 spans 15 residues. The CDR3 nucleotides read TGTGCCAGCAGCCCCGGACAGCGCAATAATGAAAAACTGTTTTTT. Its protein is CASSPGQRNNEKLFF.

This clone was seen a single time. The rearrangement uses TRBV3-1 (or the pseudogene TRBV3-2) and TRBJ2-2, with D maybe TRBD2 (5 bases). This CDR3 has 17 amino acids. Germline V gives CDR1 LGHDT, CDR2 YNNKEL (reference sequence). Trimming shortened V by 1 base and J by 1 base, and 13 bases separated the two germline ends. CDR3 in amino acids: CASSQGLGRLNTGELFF. The DNA for the CDR3 is TGTGCCAGCAGCCAAGGACTGGGGAGACTGAACACCGGGGAGCTGTTTTTT.

The V and J genes are TRBV10-3 and TRBJ2-2; D gene ambiguous. Germline V CDR1 and CDR2: ENHRY, SYGVKD. V was trimmed by 2 bases and J by 4 bases, leaving 5 bases between them. The CDR3 runs 13 residues. CDR3 sequence: CAISELITGELFF. CDR3 in DNA: TGTGCCATCAGTGAGCTAATCACCGGGGAGCTGTTTTTT.

This clone is a singleton in its sample. The rearrangement uses TRBV28 and TRBJ2-1; D possibly corresponds to TRBD2 (5 bases). The V end was cut by 3 bases, the J end by 5 bases, with 5 bases between. CDR1 and CDR2 (germline): MDHEN, SYDVKM. This CDR3 is 12 amino acids long. The CDR3 reads CASSFGDNEQFF. DNA of the CDR3: TGTGCCAGCAGTTTCGGGGACAATGAGCAGTTCTTC.

The chain links TRBV5-1 to TRBJ2-7, with D unclear. CDR1 and CDR2 (germline): SGHRS, YFSETQ. Trimming shortened V by 5 bases and J by 3 bases, and 18 bases separated the two germline ends. The length of the CDR3 is 15 residues. The CDR3 region has the DNA TGCGCCAGCAGAGTCGACCAGGTGAGTAGCTACGAGCAGTACTTC. The encoded protein is CASRVDQVSSYEQYF.

The chain recombines TRBV5-4 with TRBJ1-1, with 9 bases fitting TRBD1. The CDR3 is made up of 16 amino acids. The V gene end was trimmed by 3 bases and the J gene end by 4 bases; junction bases not matched to a gene: 10. Per germline, CDR1 SGHNT and CDR2 YYREEE (reference sequence). CDR3 loop: CASSSKSQGARTEAFF. Written as DNA, the CDR3 is TGTGCCAGCAGCTCAAAATCACAGGGGGCGCGCACTGAAGCTTTCTTT.

The rearrangement links TRBV11-2 to TRBJ1-4, with D possibly TRBD1 on 5 matching bases. Trimming left V 4 bases short and J 13 bases short, with 13 bases between. This CDR3 region has 12 residues. The germline gives CDR1 SGHAT, CDR2 FQNNGV. CDR3 amino acids: CASSSGGSLLFF. CDR3 sequence (DNA): TGTGCCAGCAGCTCCGGGGGAAGTCTACTGTTTTTT.

This clone occurred once. The chain has TRBV18 and TRBJ2-1; TRBD2 agrees at 11 bases. This CDR3 contains 14 residues. V was clipped by 6 bases and J by 4 bases; unmatched bases: 2. The germline V gene encodes CDR1 KGHSH and CDR2 LQKENI. CDR3 DNA: TGTGCCAGCTCTGTAGCGGGAGGGTACAATGAGCAGTTCTTC. This encodes CASSVAGGYNEQFF.

V and J are TRBV7-8 and TRBJ1-1, with D possibly being TRBD1 (5 bases). There are 15 residues in the CDR3. V lost 0 bases to trimming and J lost 8 bases, with 16 bases between them. From germline, CDR1 is SGHVS and CDR2 FQNEAQ. Written as DNA, the CDR3 is TGTGCCAGCAGCTTAGCCCTGGCGGGACCGACAGAAGCTTTCTTT. This gives the protein CASSLALAGPTEAFF.

The chain combines TRBV19 with TRBJ1-1; tentatively, D is TRBD1 (6 bases). The V and J ends lost 4 bases and 5 bases respectively, with 14 bases between them. Germline CDR1 and CDR2: LNHDA and SQIVND (reference sequence). This CDR3 has 14 amino acids. The CDR3 nucleotides read TGTGCCAGTAGTAAATACGGCGGGACAACTGAAGCTTTCTTT. Its protein product is CASSKYGGTTEAFF.

The chain is built from TRBV6-5 and TRBJ1-6, with D possibly matching TRBD1 (5 bases). This CDR3 is 13 amino acids long. Germline-derived CDR1 and CDR2 are MNHEY and SVGAGI. Trimming shortened V by 6 bases and J by 8 bases, and 11 bases separated the two germline ends. The CDR3 sequence: CASRDIGHSPLHF. In DNA form, the CDR3 reads TGTGCCAGCAGGGACATAGGTCATTCACCCCTCCACTTT.

This clone has just a few counts. This chain links TRBV2 with TRBJ2-7, with 8 bases identical to TRBD1. The length of the CDR3 is 15 residues. Germline CDR1 and CDR2: SNHLY and FYNNEI. Germline trimming cut 2 bases from V and 3 bases from J; bases unmatched to any gene: 6. CDR3 in amino acids: CASSEQQGGIYEQYF. The CDR3 coding sequence is TGTGCCAGCAGTGAACAACAGGGGGGAATCTACGAGCAGTACTTC.

The CDR3 DNA follows: TGTGCCAGCAGCTTGGGGGAAGATACGCAGTATTTT. Protein sequence: CASSLGEDTQYF. The genes are TRBV5-4 and TRBJ2-3; no firm D call. Germline V gene data show CDR1 as SGHNT and CDR2 as YYREEE (reference sequence). The germline V and J ends were trimmed by 0 bases and 5 bases, with 4 bases remaining between them. The CDR3 is 12 residues long.

V and J are TRBV25-1 and TRBJ2-7; D possibly corresponds to TRBD2 (6 bases). Between the trimmed V and J ends, which lost 1 base and 2 bases, there was a span of 12 bases. The CDR3 loop spans 15 amino acids. Germline V gives CDR1 MGHDK, CDR2 SYGVNS. CDR3 residues: CASSESTGTPYEQYF. The CDR3 nucleotides are TGTGCCAGCAGTGAATCAACCGGGACTCCCTACGAGCAGTACTTC.

The V and J genes are TRBV10-3 and TRBJ1-1; unclear D gene. Per the germline V gene, CDR1 is ENHRY and CDR2 is SYGVKD. This CDR3 has 13 amino acids. Deletions cut 3 bases from V and 1 base from J, with 6 bases between. CDR3 coding DNA: TGTGCCATCAGTGACTCCCAGAACACTGAAGCTTTCTTT. It is translated as CAISDSQNTEAFF.

DNA for the CDR3: TGTGCCAGCAGCTCCCGGGGGGGCACTGAAGCTTTCTTT. Translating gives CASSSRGGTEAFF. The V gene is TRBV27, the J gene TRBJ1-1, with a weak D call TRBD1 (5 bases). V shed 6 bases and J shed 4 bases, with 12 bases lying between them. The CDR3 length is 13 residues. The germline V gene encodes CDR1 MNHEY and CDR2 SMNVEV (reference sequence).

The J gene is TRBJ2-5, the V gene TRBV2, with 8 positions matching TRBD2. Losses at the gene ends were 6 bases for V and 4 bases for J; bases not matched to a gene: 10. The germline gives CDR1 SNHLY, CDR2 FYNNEI. The CDR3 runs 15 residues. DNA of the CDR3: TGTGCCAGCAGCGCCAGCGGCGGGGGGCGAGAGACCCAGTACTTC. Protein sequence: CASSASGGGRETQYF.

The chain joins TRBV2 to TRBJ1-1; no firm D call. Germline-derived CDR1 and CDR2 are SNHLY and FYNNEI. The CDR3 totals 13 residues. V was pared by 8 bases and J by 2 bases, with 12 bases between. DNA of the CDR3: TGTGCCAGCTGTCTCGATAGTAACACTGAAGCTTTCTTT. Residues: CASCLDSNTEAFF.

J is TRBJ2-1 and V is TRBV5-1; D ambiguous. There are 13 residues in the CDR3. The V gene's germline CDR1 is SGHRS and CDR2 YFSETQ. V shed 0 bases and J shed 9 bases, with 10 bases lying between them. DNA of the CDR3: TGCGCCAGCAGCTTGGGTCTAGAGGCTGAGCAGTTCTTC. The encoded protein is CASSLGLEAEQFF. Variable domain in full (rest from reference TRBV5-1 and TRBJ2-1): KAGVTQTPRYLIKTRGQQVTLSCSPISGHRSVSWYQQTPGQGLQFLFEYFSETQRNKGNFPGRFSGRQFSNSRSEMNVSTLELGDSALYLCASSLGLEAEQFFGPGTRLTVL.

Comment on this clone: Its ends do not fully match the called genes, so a read error is possible. Other nucleotide sequences from this sample produce the same CDR3. J is TRBJ1-5 and V is TRBV15; a possible D gene is TRBD1 (5 bases). Germline V gene lookup returns CDR1 LNHNV and CDR2 YYDKDF (reference sequence). The CDR3 covers 18 residues. In nucleotides, the CDR3 is TGTGCCACTAGCAGCGAGGGGCTTGCAGGGTGGAGCAATCAGCCCCAGCATTTT. Translating it yields CATSSEGLAGWSNQPQHF.

The chain joins TRBV15 to TRBJ2-1; D unresolved. V dropped 1 base and J dropped 6 bases, with 13 bases sitting between them. The germline CDR1 and CDR2 sequences are LNHNV and YYDKDF (reference sequence). The CDR3 consists of 15 residues. The CDR3 nucleotides are TGTGCCACCAGCAGAGTAGGACCCCAACGCAATGAGCAGTTCTTC. This encodes CATSRVGPQRNEQFF.

The CDR3 sequence is CSVKRANEQFF. The CDR3, as DNA: TGCAGCGTAAAGCGGGCAAATGAGCAGTTCTTC. The rearrangement links TRBV29-1 to TRBJ2-1, with D perhaps matching TRBD2 (6 bases). V lost 6 bases to trimming and J lost 7 bases, with 10 bases between them. The CDR3 is 11 amino acids. Germline CDR1 is SQVTM and CDR2 is ANQGSEA.

The chain links TRBV2 to TRBJ1-6; 7 positions match TRBD1. CDR1 SNHLY and CDR2 FYNNEI come from the germline V gene. Unmatched junction bases numbered 5, after V lost 5 bases and J lost 7 bases. This CDR3 region has 14 residues. The CDR3 loop reads CASSLTGANSPLHF. The CDR3 bases are TGTGCCAGCAGTCTTACAGGGGCCAATTCACCCCTCCACTTT.